The rows below give T cell receptor beta chains drawn from one sample of a study of post-analysis software for immune sequencing data. Via MiXCR, TCRdb re-called the PCR reads, giving one row per CDR3 protein. The repertoire holds about 500,000 distinct CDR3 sequences, with under 55% as singletons. Specimen: blood. The receptor set was obtained from a girl between 10 and 17 years old with multiple sclerosis. Both conserved end residues are part of each CDR3. Each record gives: CDR3 protein, V gene.

CDR3aa: CATDIESSYYGYTF
v_gene: TRBV28

CDR3aa: CATSGTNWGLSGETQYF
v_gene: TRBV15

CDR3aa: CASSLLRAGDTDTQYF
v_gene: TRBV7-6

CDR3aa: CASSLIGGPRGEQFF
v_gene: TRBV4-1

CDR3aa: CASRGPGQGANEQFF
v_gene: TRBV7-2

CDR3aa: CASSPRAGGVGEQYF
v_gene: TRBV4-1

CDR3aa: CSARTGGAAKNIQYF
v_gene: TRBV20-1

CDR3aa: CASSTSDQVPTQYF
v_gene: TRBV19

CDR3aa: CASSLDVGPYEQYF
v_gene: TRBV7-2

CDR3aa: CASSYSVNEQFF
v_gene: TRBV6-5

CDR3aa: CASSLVRGPRSNEQFF
v_gene: TRBV7-9

CDR3aa: CASSQDYGSAYEQYF
v_gene: TRBV4-2

CDR3aa: CSARVDQRLGPDYEQYF
v_gene: TRBV20-1

CDR3aa: CSARGGSLYNVQFF
v_gene: TRBV20-1

CDR3aa: CASTSLGAAEAFF
v_gene: TRBV28

CDR3aa: CASSLRDRGQAFF
v_gene: TRBV7-9

CDR3aa: CASSLTVTSYEQYF
v_gene: TRBV5-1

CDR3aa: CSVVRVMNTEACF
v_gene: TRBV29-1

CDR3aa: CASQTGGLTNEKLFF
v_gene: TRBV5-1

CDR3aa: CASGNSGYEQYF
v_gene: TRBV6-5

CDR3aa: CASSFIREGGANVLTF
v_gene: TRBV12-3/TRBV12-4

CDR3aa: CSVLFFDRTSYEQYF
v_gene: TRBV29-1

CDR3aa: CSAEDIANSYEQYF
v_gene: TRBV20-1

CDR3aa: CASSNTGANYGYTF
v_gene: TRBV28

CDR3aa: CASGLGAIPLNYGCTF
v_gene: TRBV12-5

CDR3aa: CASSQAEREGPKQYF
v_gene: TRBV3-1

CDR3aa: CAIGRINNEQFF
v_gene: TRBV10-3

CDR3aa: CASRLSSLGGTDTQYF
v_gene: TRBV5-1

CDR3aa: CATRTSDTDTQYF
v_gene: TRBV15

CDR3aa: CASSPIRRVDNTEAFF
v_gene: TRBV27

CDR3aa: CASSLLAGGRGETQYF
v_gene: TRBV7-9

CDR3aa: CASSYRGGQPQHF
v_gene: TRBV6-5

CDR3aa: CATSDRDNEQYF
v_gene: TRBV24-1

CDR3aa: CASSNRQSTNEKLFF
v_gene: TRBV12-3/TRBV12-4

CDR3aa: CASSTGQSNSPLHF
v_gene: TRBV7-6

CDR3aa: CSVEWQESREQYF
v_gene: TRBV29-1

CDR3aa: CASSPGASGTYEQYF
v_gene: TRBV5-1

CDR3aa: CSARHREATETQYF
v_gene: TRBV20-1

CDR3aa: CASSYWEGSYEQYF
v_gene: TRBV6-5

CDR3aa: CSASPGLGSDTQYF
v_gene: TRBV20-1

CDR3aa: CASRKGTVYNEQFF
v_gene: TRBV28

CDR3aa: CSARVADNNEQFF
v_gene: TRBV20-1

CDR3aa: CANSQGTGGQETQYF
v_gene: TRBV14

CDR3aa: CASTGVVQGVLFRSSGANVLTF
v_gene: TRBV28

CDR3aa: CSVGREADTDTQYF
v_gene: TRBV29-1

CDR3aa: CAIGGTSGRNEQFF
v_gene: TRBV10-3